This entry lists 27 T cell receptor beta chains sequenced from one sample in a study of memory CD8 T cells in hepatitis C reinfection. Time point given: pre-reinfection, 55 to 20 weeks before reinfection detection. No in vitro expansion preceded TCR sequencing of the sorted cells. Only in-frame clones appear in the TCRdb table, and some are missing; sequencing was by immunoSEQ multiplex PCR. The sample holds 5,800 or so clones, 75% to 90% seen once. The sequencing input was naive CD8+ T cells sorted from blood. These receptors originate from a man aged 50-59 years with hepatitis C virus infection.

The J gene is TRBJ2-5, the V gene TRBV2; possible D gene TRBD1, 6 bases. Trimming cost V 5 bases and J 2 bases, with 24 bases left between them. The length of the CDR3 is 18 residues. The V gene's germline CDR1 is SNHLY and CDR2 FYNNEI. CDR3 residues: CASSNTGRVWDQQETQYF. DNA of the CDR3: TGTGCCAGCAGTAACACAGGGCGGGTCTGGGACCAGCAAGAGACCCAGTACTTC. The full variable domain, completed using reference TRBV2 and TRBJ2-5, is EPEVTQTPSHQVTQMGQEVILRCVPISNHLYFYWYRQILGQKVEFLVSFYNNEISEKSEIFDDQFSVERPDGSNFTLKIRSTKLEDSAMYFCASSNTGRVWDQQETQYFGPGTRLLVL.

The V gene is TRBV19, the J gene TRBJ2-5; 16 bases match TRBD2. TRBJ2-7 explains the end of the DNA better; the J call may be wrong. The CDR3 is 17 amino acids. In germline, CDR1 is LNHDA, CDR2 SQIVND (reference sequence). DNA for the CDR3: TGTGCCAGTAGTCCGGGACTAGCGGGAGGGGCCGATTACGAGCAGTACTTC. It translates to CASSPGLAGGADYEQYF.

This clone was found a few times. J is TRBJ2-7 and V is TRBV6-1; 7 bases are a match to TRBD2. The CDR3 loop spans 14 amino acids. Trimming took 6 bases from V and 0 from J; bases not matched to a gene: 5. Germline V gives CDR1 MNHNS, CDR2 SASEGT. The CDR3 sequence: CASSAASGSYEQYF. The CDR3 nucleotides read TGTGCCAGCAGCGCTGCTAGCGGCTCCTACGAGCAGTACTTC.

V usage is TRBV7-2 and J usage is TRBJ2-1; TRBD2 agrees at 12 bases. V lost 3 bases, J lost 9 bases, and 9 bases stayed unmatched. CDR1 is SGHTA, CDR2 FQGNSA, per germline. This CDR3 has 16 amino acids. In nucleotides, the CDR3 is TGTGCCAGCAGCTTTGAAGCTAGCGGGAGGGAACGTGAGCAGTTCTTC. Its protein is CASSFEASGREREQFF.

The chain couples TRBV15 to TRBJ1-1; 7 bases map to TRBD1. In germline, CDR1 is LNHNV, CDR2 YYDKDF (reference sequence). The CDR3 covers 15 residues. The J segment lost 7 bases and the V segment lost 0 bases, leaving 8 bases of the junction unmatched. The CDR3 protein is CATSREDRPQDEAFF. The CDR3 nucleotides are TGTGCCACCAGCAGAGAGGACAGGCCCCAGGATGAAGCTTTCTTT.

This clone was detected only once. V and J are TRBV10-3 and TRBJ1-1; D possibly corresponds to TRBD1 (6 bases). Trimming took 6 bases from V and 1 from J, leaving 6 bases between them. The CDR3 covers 12 residues. From germline, CDR1 is ENHRY and CDR2 SYGVKD. The chain's CDR3 is CAIRQGNTEAFF. DNA of the CDR3: TGTGCCATCAGACAGGGGAACACTGAAGCTTTCTTT.

The chain employs TRBV7-9 and TRBJ2-7; TRBD1 matches at 7 bases. Germline V lookup: CDR1 SEHNR, CDR2 FQNEAQ (reference sequence). The CDR3 totals 15 residues. J was trimmed by 4 bases and V by 1 base; bases with no gene match: 7. CDR3 in amino acids: CASSLERGGQYEQYF. As DNA, the CDR3 is TGTGCCAGCAGCTTAGAGAGAGGGGGCCAGTACGAGCAGTACTTC.

The genes are TRBV15 and TRBJ1-3, with D tentatively TRBD1 (5 bases). The CDR3 totals 18 residues. Germline V gene sequence: CDR1 LNHNV, CDR2 YYDKDF (reference sequence). Trimming removed 0 bases from V and 4 bases from J, with 19 bases in between. CDR3 sequence reads: CATSRDLLGAGSGNTIYF. CDR3 in DNA: TGTGCCACCAGCAGAGATTTACTCGGGGCGGGGTCGGGAAACACCATATATTTT.

This clone was detected only once. The V gene is TRBV21-1, the J gene TRBJ1-5. TRBV21-1 is shown as a pseudogene. This CDR3 region has 12 residues. The CDR3 is CASATVDQPQHF. The CDR3 DNA reads TGTGCCAGCGCCACGGTAGATCAGCCCCAGCATTTT.

This clone was recorded once. V is TRBV19 and J is TRBJ1-1; 8 nucleotides line up with TRBD1. Germline-derived CDR1 and CDR2 are LNHDA and SQIVND (reference sequence). Trimming took 1 base from V and 0 from J; bases not matched to a gene: 16. This CDR3 has 20 amino acids. The chain's CDR3 is CASSIGAGGFGKSMNTEAFF. The CDR3 nucleotides are TGTGCCAGTAGTATAGGGGCAGGGGGCTTCGGAAAGAGTATGAACACTGAAGCTTTCTTT.

This chain joins TRBV2 and TRBJ1-1; D perhaps matches TRBD1 (5 bases). The CDR3 is 16 amino acids. CDR1 and CDR2 from the germline V gene are SNHLY and FYNNEI. The germline V and J ends were trimmed by 1 base and 6 bases, with 18 bases remaining between them. This CDR3 reads CASSEGGVRVIPEAFF. In DNA, the CDR3 is TGTGCCAGCAGTGAAGGTGGGGTCAGGGTCATCCCTGAAGCTTTCTTT.

This rearrangement joins TRBV29-1 to TRBJ2-3, with D hard to call. Germline values: CDR1 SQVTM, CDR2 ANQGSEA. With 3 bases removed from V and 2 bases from J, the gap between germline ends came to 12 bases. This CDR3 spans 14 amino acids. The CDR3 nucleotides are TGCAGCGTTGATGTCTTTGCGGACACAGATACGCAGTATTTT. This translates into CSVDVFADTDTQYF.

The rearrangement uses TRBV11-1 and TRBJ2-7; TRBD1 agrees at 8 bases. In germline, CDR1 is SGHAT, CDR2 FQDESV (reference sequence). CDR3 length: 14 residues. V was clipped by 1 base and J by 4 bases; unmatched bases: 3. The CDR3 DNA is TGTGCCAGCAGCTTAGTGGGACAGGCATACGAGCAGTACTTC. Protein: CASSLVGQAYEQYF.

On this clone itself: At one of its ends the junction is not consistent with the germline gene, which may arise from a read error. Other nucleotide sequences in the sample specify the same CDR3. This chain connects TRBV12-5 to TRBJ2-7, with TRBD2 matching 16 bases. This CDR3 spans 19 amino acids. Looked up from germline, CDR1 is LGHNT and CDR2 is FRNRAP. CDR3 region: CASGPGQGEGLAGGIEQYF. DNA for the CDR3: TGTGCCAGTGGTCCAGGACAGGGTGAGGGACTAGCGGGAGGGATCGAGCAGTACTTC.

The rearrangement uses TRBV28 and TRBJ1-5, with 8 bases fitting TRBD1. J was trimmed by 6 bases and V by 2 bases; bases with no gene match: 6. Germline V lookup: CDR1 MDHEN, CDR2 SYDVKM. This CDR3 comprises 15 residues. The CDR3 sequence: CASSLSQGAGQPQHF. The CDR3 region has the DNA TGTGCCAGCAGTTTAAGTCAGGGGGCCGGTCAGCCCCAGCATTTT.

V is TRBV7-9 and J is TRBJ2-4; perhaps TRBD2 as D (5 bases). The germline V gene has CDR1 SEHNR and CDR2 FQNEAQ (reference sequence). V lost 5 bases and J lost 2, with 16 bases in between. The CDR3 sequence is 16 residues long. The CDR3 DNA reads TGTGCCAGCAGCCCCCTCCCCCGGGGTACCAAAAACATTCAGTACTTC. It codes for CASSPLPRGTKNIQYF.

This clone was detected only once. The CDR3 reads CASSQGRGQSSYEQYF. The CDR3 region has the DNA TGCGCCAGCAGCCAAGGCCGGGGACAGAGCTCCTACGAGCAGTACTTC. The rearrangement joins TRBV4-1 to TRBJ2-5; 7 bases line up with TRBD1. The J call could be wrong; TRBJ2-7 is a better fit for the DNA end. Per germline, CDR1 MGHRA and CDR2 YSYEKL. The CDR3 loop spans 16 amino acids.

The chain joins TRBV5-1 to TRBJ2-1; D gene uncertain. CDR1 and CDR2 (germline): SGHRS, YFSETQ. V was shortened by 7 bases and J by 2 bases, with 13 bases between the two germline ends. The CDR3 loop spans 14 amino acids. The CDR3 DNA reads TGCGCCAGCGGTAGTCTCACGCCCTACAATGAGCAGTTCTTC. Amino acids: CASGSLTPYNEQFF.

This rearrangement joins TRBV19 to TRBJ2-7, with D possibly TRBD2 on 5 matching bases. This CDR3 comprises 13 residues. Germline V gene sequence: CDR1 LNHDA, CDR2 SQIVND (reference sequence). V was shortened by 6 bases and J by 2 bases, with 11 bases between the two germline ends. The CDR3 DNA sequence: TGTGCCAGTAGCGCGGGCCCTCCCTACGAGCAGTACTTC. Its protein is CASSAGPPYEQYF.

CDR3 in amino acids: CASSPPEQGEETQYF. Here the CDR3 DNA reads TGTGCCAGCTCACCGCCGGAACAGGGGGAAGAGACCCAGTACTTC. The J gene is TRBJ2-5, the V gene TRBV18; the match to TRBD1 covers 8 bases. Germline V gene data show CDR1 as KGHSH and CDR2 as LQKENI. The CDR3 spans 15 residues. The V segment lost 3 bases and the J segment 3 bases; nucleotides outside the gene matches: 6.

The sample holds a few counts of this clone. The rearrangement joins TRBV5-4 to TRBJ1-1; 9 nucleotides agree with TRBD1. This CDR3 has 18 amino acids. Trimming at V came to 3 bases and at J to 1 base, leaving 13 bases not matched to a gene. In germline, CDR1 is SGHNT, CDR2 YYREEE (reference sequence). CDR3 in DNA: TGTGCCAGCAGCTATGCCGGGACAGGGTTCGGGGCGAACACTGAAGCTTTCTTT. It yields the protein CASSYAGTGFGANTEAFF.

The chain joins TRBV7-9 to TRBJ2-5, with TRBD1 matching 9 bases. CDR1 is SEHNR, CDR2 FQNEAQ, per germline (reference sequence). The CDR3 contains 15 residues. J was trimmed by 5 bases and V by 5 bases; bases with no gene match: 9. Here the CDR3 DNA reads TGTGCCAGCAGCCCACAGGGGGCGGTGACGGAGACCCAGTACTTC. Its translation is CASSPQGAVTETQYF.

V is TRBV5-8 and J is TRBJ2-1, with D possibly matching TRBD2 (6 bases). Germline V gives CDR1 SGHTS, CDR2 YDEGEE. The CDR3 extends over 16 amino acids. The V end lost 4 bases, the J end lost 3 bases, and 17 bases lay between the germline ends. The CDR3 spells CASSPGQISGYNEQFF. The CDR3 nucleotides are TGTGCCAGCAGCCCTGGTCAGATTAGCGGCTACAATGAGCAGTTCTTC.

This sequence joins TRBV27 and TRBJ2-7, with D perhaps TRBD2 (5 bases). The V gene lost 7 bases and the J gene lost 0 bases, with 10 bases spanning the gap. The CDR3 length is 13 residues. Per germline, CDR1 MNHEY and CDR2 SMNVEV (reference sequence). The CDR3 reads CASKSSGSYEQYF. In nucleotides, the CDR3 is TGTGCCAGCAAGTCGAGCGGCTCCTACGAGCAGTACTTC.

The CDR3 DNA reads as TGTGCCAGCAGCGAACTGTCTAGCGGGAGACGCCAAGAGACCCAGTACTTC. Its protein is CASSELSSGRRQETQYF. The rearrangement joins TRBV7-9 to TRBJ2-5; 10 bases are a match to TRBD2. Germline V gives CDR1 SEHNR, CDR2 FQNEAQ (reference sequence). The CDR3 spans 17 residues. The junction had 10 bases not matched to a gene; V was cut back by 5 bases and J by 1 base.

The gene calls are TRBV30 and TRBJ2-7; 11 nucleotides agree with TRBD2. The CDR3 is 15 residues long. Germline lookup yields CDR1 GTSNPN and CDR2 SVGIG (reference sequence). V dropped 3 bases and J dropped 5; count of bases not matched to a gene: 9. The chain's CDR3 is CAWSLGTSGGNEQYF. The CDR3 nucleotides read TGTGCCTGGAGCCTCGGGACTAGCGGAGGTAACGAGCAGTACTTC.

The chain links TRBV7-2 to TRBJ1-2, with a tentative D call TRBD1 (5 bases). Trimming removed 0 bases from V and 0 bases from J, with 14 bases in between. Germline CDR1 SGHTA, CDR2 FQGNSA. The CDR3 has 17 residues. Here the CDR3 DNA reads TGTGCCAGCAGCTTAGCTGCGGCGGCAGGGCCTAACTATGGCTACACCTTC. It codes for CASSLAAAAGPNYGYTF.